The clone carrying this TCR beta chain occurred once. Its target is not known. The table came from immunoSEQ multiplex PCR; TCRdb's copy has only in-frame clones and leaves some out. This table holds about 6,600 clones, around 77% found once. The CDR3 totals 11 residues. Germline V gene data show CDR1 as SQVTM and CDR2 as ANQGSEA. V was cut by 4 bases and J by 0 bases, with 4 bases left in between. The data were taken from a study of neoadjuvant anti-PD-1 for oral cavity cancer. General observations from the study: PBMC Gini-index clonality exceeded responders' in non-responders post-nivolumab. TCR analyses covered only a few patients per response group.

The sequences come from PBMCs, collected before nivolumab (anti-PD-1) treatment. This chain connects TRBV29-1 to TRBJ2-7; D is unresolved. This TCR came from a person aged 35 to 85 with oral cavity squamous cell carcinoma. The DNA of the CDR3 is TGCAGCGTTGCCACCTCCTACGAGCAGTACTTC. As protein: CSVATSYEQYF.